These 18 T cell receptor beta chains originate from one sample sequenced in a study of control samples from healthy donors and cancer patients. Libraries were prepared by immunoSEQ multiplex PCR; TCRdb keeps only in-frame clonotypes and omits some of them. The sample lists tens of thousands of clones, around 85% occurring once. Sequenced: PBMCs. These receptors originate from a man in his 70s with lung cancer.

The rearrangement joins TRBV4-1 to TRBJ1-5; TRBD1 is a possible D gene (5 bases). V was cut by 0 bases and J by 5 bases, with 11 bases left in between. The CDR3 totals 15 residues. Germline CDR1 reads MGHRA; CDR2 reads YSYEKL. CDR3: CASSQDRGQYQPQHF. The CDR3 DNA sequence: TGCGCCAGCAGCCAAGATCGGGGCCAGTATCAGCCCCAGCATTTT.

This chain joins TRBV9 and TRBJ2-2, with unresolved D. The CDR3 contains 13 residues. Trimming took off 0 bases at V and 4 bases at J, with 4 bases between the two ends. Per the germline V gene, CDR1 is SGDLS and CDR2 is YYNGEE. CDR3 protein: CASSVVSTGELFF. CDR3 DNA: TGTGCCAGCAGCGTAGTTTCCACCGGGGAGCTGTTTTTT.

The rearrangement uses TRBV9 and TRBJ2-7, with D perhaps TRBD2 (6 bases). Trimming removed 0 bases at V and 5 bases at J, with 12 bases between. Germline V CDR1 and CDR2: SGDLS, YYNGEE. The CDR3 extends over 14 amino acids. The CDR3 loop is CASSVGLRGHEQYF. The CDR3 region has the DNA TGTGCCAGCAGCGTAGGGTTGCGGGGTCACGAGCAGTACTTC.

This chain joins TRBV2 and TRBJ1-6; 7 bases align to TRBD1. Per germline, CDR1 SNHLY and CDR2 FYNNEI. V lost 10 bases to trimming and J lost 3 bases; unmatched junction nucleotides: 6. This CDR3 spans 14 amino acids. The CDR3 is CATNTGDYNSPLHF. The DNA for the CDR3 is TGTGCCACCAACACAGGGGACTATAATTCACCCCTCCACTTT.

The V gene is TRBV3-1 (or the pseudogene TRBV3-2), the J gene TRBJ1-1; tentatively, D is TRBD1 (5 bases). CDR1 is LGHDT and CDR2 is YNNKEL in the germline V gene (reference sequence). Deletions cut 0 bases from V and 2 bases from J, with 10 bases between. This CDR3 has 15 amino acids. For the CDR3, the DNA is TGTGCCAGCAGCCAAGATTGGCAGGGTAACACTGAAGCTTTCTTT. Its protein product is CASSQDWQGNTEAFF.

The gene calls are TRBV3-1 (or the pseudogene TRBV3-2) and TRBJ1-5; D ambiguous. V dropped 3 bases and J dropped 2 bases, with 8 bases sitting between them. Looked up from germline, CDR1 is LGHDT and CDR2 is YNNKEL (reference sequence). There are 14 residues in the CDR3. Written as DNA, the CDR3 is TGTGCCAGCAGCCAGGGAGAAGGCAATCAGCCCCAGCATTTT. As protein: CASSQGEGNQPQHF.

The V gene is TRBV3-1 (or the pseudogene TRBV3-2), the J gene TRBJ1-2; D remains ambiguous. The CDR3 is made up of 13 amino acids. Between the trimmed V and J ends, which lost 2 bases and 0 bases, there was a span of 4 bases. The germline V gene encodes CDR1 LGHDT and CDR2 YNNKEL (reference sequence). In DNA form, the CDR3 reads TGTGCCAGCAGCCAAACAACTAACTATGGCTACACCTTC. Translation gives CASSQTTNYGYTF.

The genes are TRBV7-9 and TRBJ2-2; D might be TRBD2 (5 bases). The length of the CDR3 is 13 residues. Trimming shortened V by 3 bases and J by 8 bases, and 10 bases separated the two germline ends. The V gene's germline CDR1 is SEHNR and CDR2 FQNEAQ (reference sequence). The CDR3 loop reads CASSLAGGGELFF. CDR3 sequence (DNA): TGTGCCAGCAGCTTGGCGGGTGGAGGGGAGCTGTTTTTT.

This clone occurred a few times. The V call is TRBV5-1, the J call TRBJ1-2, with D hard to call. CDR1 and CDR2 (germline): SGHRS, YFSETQ. This CDR3 is built from 14 residues. V was cut by 7 bases and J by 5 bases, with 18 bases left in between. CDR3 DNA sequence: TGCGCCAGCTCTCATCCCCCGGCGGGTTATGGCTACACCTTC. It encodes CASSHPPAGYGYTF.

The genes are TRBV5-1 and TRBJ2-5, with D perhaps TRBD1 or TRBD2 (5 bases each). CDR1 is SGHRS and CDR2 is YFSETQ in the germline V gene. This CDR3 comprises 13 residues. Between the trimmed V and J ends, which lost 2 bases and 2 bases, there was a span of 7 bases. This CDR3 is CASSFGAQETQYF. CDR3 DNA: TGCGCCAGCAGCTTCGGGGCTCAAGAGACCCAGTACTTC.

Only a few counts were recorded for this clone. J is TRBJ2-1 and V is TRBV11-2, with a possible D match to TRBD2 (7 bases). This CDR3 comprises 16 residues. The ends were cut back, 4 bases at V and 4 bases at J, with 17 bases in the middle. CDR1 is SGHAT and CDR2 is FQNNGV in the germline V gene. CDR3 region: CASSSMRGGGYNEQFF. CDR3 sequence (DNA): TGTGCCAGCAGCTCCATGAGGGGAGGGGGATACAATGAGCAGTTCTTC.

The chain is built from TRBV10-1 and TRBJ1-5; 7 bases are a match to TRBD1. This CDR3 region has 14 residues. From germline, CDR1 is WNHNN and CDR2 SYGVQD (reference sequence). The J segment lost 6 bases and the V segment lost 4 bases, leaving 6 bases of the junction unmatched. The CDR3 loop reads CASSAGGISQPQHF. The CDR3 nucleotides read TGCGCCAGCAGTGCAGGGGGAATAAGTCAGCCCCAGCATTTT.

The chain joins TRBV5-1 to TRBJ2-7, with 8 positions matching TRBD1. J gave up 6 bases and V 0 bases, and 8 bases lay outside the gene matches. Germline V CDR1 and CDR2: SGHRS, YFSETQ. The CDR3 loop spans 15 amino acids. CDR3 residues: CASSLAGTGVGEQYF. The CDR3 DNA sequence: TGCGCCAGCAGCTTGGCCGGGACAGGAGTAGGCGAGCAGTACTTC.

V and J are TRBV6-5 and TRBJ1-1; 8 nucleotides line up with TRBD1. Germline V gene data show CDR1 as MNHEY and CDR2 as SVGAGI. With V trimmed by 7 bases and J by 3 bases, 10 bases remained unmatched. The CDR3 is made up of 15 amino acids. CDR3 protein: CASKEQGVGYTEAFF. The CDR3 nucleotides read TGTGCCAGCAAAGAACAGGGGGTAGGGTACACTGAAGCTTTCTTT.

The chain joins TRBV5-1 to TRBJ2-3; 10 nucleotides line up with TRBD1. The CDR3 is 16 amino acids. The J segment lost 6 bases and the V segment lost 0 bases, leaving 7 bases of the junction unmatched. The germline CDR1 and CDR2 sequences are SGHRS and YFSETQ. The CDR3 coding sequence is TGCGCCAGCAGCTTGGTCCGACAGGGGGCATCGGATACGCAGTATTTT. Protein product: CASSLVRQGASDTQYF.

The gene calls are TRBV5-1 and TRBJ1-6; D remains unclear. Germline loops: CDR1 SGHRS, CDR2 YFSETQ. The CDR3 contains 15 residues. The V end lost 4 bases, the J end lost 9 bases, and 17 bases lay between the germline ends. CDR3 DNA sequence: TGCGCCAGCAGCGCAGAGCAGGCGGGAGGTTCACCCCTCCACTTT. This codes for CASSAEQAGGSPLHF.

This rearrangement joins TRBV18 to TRBJ2-5; no definite D call. This CDR3 is built from 12 residues. Trimming removed 3 bases at V and 4 bases at J, with 6 bases between. CDR1 is KGHSH, CDR2 LQKENI, per germline. In nucleotides, the CDR3 is TGTGCCAGCTCACCGAACCCAGAGACCCAGTACTTC. Residues: CASSPNPETQYF.

The chain recombines TRBV18 with TRBJ2-2; possibly TRBD2 for D (5 bases). Between the trimmed V and J ends, which lost 1 base and 4 bases, there was a span of 10 bases. The CDR3 has 15 amino acids. Germline-derived CDR1 and CDR2 are KGHSH and LQKENI. The DNA of the CDR3 is TGTGCCAGCTCACCACGCCTCGAGGGCACCGGGGAGCTGTTTTTT. Its translation is CASSPRLEGTGELFF.